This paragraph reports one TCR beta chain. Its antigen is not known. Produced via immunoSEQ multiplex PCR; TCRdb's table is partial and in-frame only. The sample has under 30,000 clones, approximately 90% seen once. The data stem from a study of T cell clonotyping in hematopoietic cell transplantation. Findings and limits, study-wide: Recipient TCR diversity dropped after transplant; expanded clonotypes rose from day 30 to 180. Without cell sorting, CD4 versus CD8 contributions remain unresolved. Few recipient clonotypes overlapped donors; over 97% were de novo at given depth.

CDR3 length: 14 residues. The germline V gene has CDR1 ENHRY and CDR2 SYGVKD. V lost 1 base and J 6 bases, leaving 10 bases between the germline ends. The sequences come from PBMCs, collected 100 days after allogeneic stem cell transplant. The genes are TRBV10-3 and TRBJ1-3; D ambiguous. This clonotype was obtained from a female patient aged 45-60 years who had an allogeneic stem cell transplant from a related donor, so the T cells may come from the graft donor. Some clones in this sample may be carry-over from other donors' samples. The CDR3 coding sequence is TGTGCCATCAGTGAGTGGCAGGTGGCAAACACCATATATTTT. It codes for CAISEWQVANTIYF.